Below, 12 T cell receptor beta chains from the same sample are listed, as sequenced in a study of blood T cell repertoires in COVID-19. The table came from immunoSEQ multiplex PCR; TCRdb's copy has only in-frame clones and leaves some out. The repertoire holds more than 300,000 clones, with 90% as singletons. Sequenced: PBMCs or T cells enriched from blood (not recorded which). These receptors all come from a young woman who had been exposed to COVID-19.

The chain carries TRBV7-8 and TRBJ1-1, with D possibly TRBD1 on 5 matching bases. Germline CDR1 SGHVS, CDR2 FQNEAQ. V lost 3 bases to trimming and J lost 7 bases, with 9 bases between them. CDR3 length: 12 residues. The CDR3 coding sequence is TGTGCCAGCAGCTTGTTAGACAGTGAAGCTTTCTTT. It yields the protein CASSLLDSEAFF. Full variable domain (missing parts from reference TRBV7-8 and TRBJ1-1): GAGVSQSPRYKVAKRGQDVALRCDPISGHVSLFWYQQALGQGPEFLTYFQNEAQLDKSGLPSDRFFAERPEGSVSTLKIQRTQQEDSAVYLCASSLLDSEAFFGQGTRLTVV.

The chain carries TRBV28 and TRBJ1-6; 10 nucleotides agree with TRBD1. The CDR3 totals 15 residues. CDR1 MDHEN and CDR2 SYDVKM come from the germline V gene. Trimming at V came to 7 bases and at J to 13 bases, leaving 13 bases not matched to a gene. CDR3 sequence reads: CASTTGTGVIIPLHF. The CDR3 DNA reads TGTGCCAGCACCACGGGGACAGGGGTAATCATCCCCCTCCACTTT. Looking up the rest from reference TRBV28 and TRBJ1-6 gives the full variable domain: DVKVTQSSRYLVKRTGEKVFLECVQDMDHENMFWYRQDPGLGLRLIYFSYDVKMKEKGDIPEGYSVSREKKERFSLILESASTNQTSMYLCASTTGTGVIIPLHFGNGTRLTVT.

V is TRBV5-6 and J is TRBJ1-6; 9 nucleotides match TRBD1. Germline values: CDR1 SGHDT, CDR2 YYEEEE. The CDR3 length is 16 residues. V was clipped by 4 bases and J by 9 bases; unmatched bases: 11. The CDR3 bases are TGTGCCAGCAGCCGGAACCCGGGACAGGGTAGTTCACCCCTCCACTTT. This sequence encodes CASSRNPGQGSSPLHF.

The rearrangement links TRBV30 to TRBJ1-1, with TRBD1 matching 7 bases. Trimming took 8 bases from V and 4 from J; bases not matched to a gene: 10. From germline, CDR1 is GTSNPN and CDR2 SVGIG (reference sequence). This CDR3 contains 13 residues. The CDR3 DNA sequence: TGTGCCGGGAACAGACAGGGTTCCACTGAAGCTTTCTTT. Translating it yields CAGNRQGSTEAFF.

This clone was seen a few times. The V call is TRBV7-2, the J call TRBJ2-5, with D possibly matching TRBD1 (6 bases). The CDR3 is 13 residues long. Trimming shortened V by 5 bases and J by 3 bases, and 10 bases separated the two germline ends. Per the germline V gene, CDR1 is SGHTA and CDR2 is FQGNSA. The CDR3 DNA follows: TGTGCCAGCAGCCCCAGGACAGAAGAGACCCAGTACTTC. As protein: CASSPRTEETQYF.

V gene TRBV5-1 combines with J gene TRBJ1-1; 7 nucleotides match TRBD1. The trim removed 3 bases at V and 5 bases at J, leaving 13 bases unmatched. The CDR3 loop spans 16 amino acids. CDR1 SGHRS and CDR2 YFSETQ come from the germline V gene. The CDR3 sequence: CASSYTGARAGTEAFF. In nucleotides, the CDR3 is TGCGCCAGCAGCTATACAGGGGCTCGCGCGGGGACTGAAGCTTTCTTT.

This chain joins TRBV7-9 and TRBJ1-5; a weak D match, TRBD1 (6 bases). Germline V lookup: CDR1 SEHNR, CDR2 FQNEAQ (reference sequence). The CDR3 is 14 residues long. The germline V and J ends were trimmed by 1 base and 7 bases, with 11 bases remaining between them. CDR3 in amino acids: CASSLGQGWQPQHF. CDR3 DNA sequence: TGTGCCAGCAGCTTAGGGCAGGGGTGGCAGCCCCAGCATTTT.

V usage is TRBV6-2 or TRBV6-3 and J usage is TRBJ1-4; 8 positions match TRBD1. From germline, CDR1 is MNHEY and CDR2 SVGEGT. Trimming took 2 bases from V and 6 from J; bases not matched to a gene: 8. There are 16 residues in the CDR3. The CDR3 region is CASSYRSRQGHEKLFF. The CDR3 bases are TGTGCCAGCAGTTACAGGTCGAGACAGGGGCATGAAAAACTGTTTTTT.

This chain links TRBV7-9 with TRBJ1-5; D is ambiguous. Trimming took 1 base from V and 3 from J, leaving 7 bases between them. Germline values: CDR1 SEHNR, CDR2 FQNEAQ (reference sequence). CDR3 length: 14 amino acids. CDR3 amino acids: CASSLGRPNQPQHF. The CDR3, as DNA: TGTGCCAGCAGCTTAGGCAGGCCCAATCAGCCCCAGCATTTT.

The chain carries TRBV23-1 and TRBJ1-4, with 9 bases matching TRBD1. TRBV23-1 is an ORF; its function is uncertain. With V trimmed by 9 bases and J by 0 bases, 8 bases remained unmatched. This CDR3 contains 16 residues. DNA for the CDR3: TGCGCCAGAGACAGGGGGAGCCCCGCAACTAATGAAAAACTGTTTTTT. This sequence encodes CARDRGSPATNEKLFF.

CDR3 nucleotides: TGTGCCAGCAGCCCAACCGGGGCCGGGAGTGAAAAACTGTTTTTT. Amino acids: CASSPTGAGSEKLFF. This chain connects TRBV7-3 to TRBJ1-4; maybe TRBD1 (5 bases). The CDR3 loop spans 15 amino acids. V gave up 5 bases and J gave up 7 bases, with 17 bases separating them. The V gene's germline CDR1 is SGHTA and CDR2 FQGTGA.

This chain connects TRBV5-1 to TRBJ1-2; 8 bases match TRBD1. The CDR3 length is 16 residues. The J segment lost 0 bases and the V segment lost 3 bases, leaving 7 bases of the junction unmatched. CDR1 and CDR2 from the germline V gene are SGHRS and YFSETQ. CDR3 coding DNA: TGCGCCAGCAGCTCGGGGTGGGGACAGGCTAACTATGGCTACACCTTC. It yields the protein CASSSGWGQANYGYTF.